This record covers a single T cell receptor (beta chain). The V and J ends lost 8 bases and 1 base respectively, with 17 bases between them. Germline V gene data show CDR1 as MNHEY and CDR2 as SVGAGI. The CDR3 spans 15 residues. PCR amplification relied on 60 Vbeta primers (plus 13 Jbeta primers). Clones were read by immunoSEQ multiplex PCR, and TCRdb kept only the in-frame ones, dropping some. Among 95,000 to 150,000 clones listed, around two thirds were seen once. The sample comes from a study of cytomegalovirus exposure and HLA in healthy donors. The specimen was PBMCs. This sequence originates from a woman in her 40s in good health and CMV-seropositive. The chain combines TRBV6-5 with TRBJ1-2; a weak D match, TRBD1 (5 bases). The DNA of the CDR3 is TGTGCCAGCGTGTCGGGACTGGGGTTTAACTATGGCTACACCTTC. Protein product: CASVSGLGFNYGYTF.